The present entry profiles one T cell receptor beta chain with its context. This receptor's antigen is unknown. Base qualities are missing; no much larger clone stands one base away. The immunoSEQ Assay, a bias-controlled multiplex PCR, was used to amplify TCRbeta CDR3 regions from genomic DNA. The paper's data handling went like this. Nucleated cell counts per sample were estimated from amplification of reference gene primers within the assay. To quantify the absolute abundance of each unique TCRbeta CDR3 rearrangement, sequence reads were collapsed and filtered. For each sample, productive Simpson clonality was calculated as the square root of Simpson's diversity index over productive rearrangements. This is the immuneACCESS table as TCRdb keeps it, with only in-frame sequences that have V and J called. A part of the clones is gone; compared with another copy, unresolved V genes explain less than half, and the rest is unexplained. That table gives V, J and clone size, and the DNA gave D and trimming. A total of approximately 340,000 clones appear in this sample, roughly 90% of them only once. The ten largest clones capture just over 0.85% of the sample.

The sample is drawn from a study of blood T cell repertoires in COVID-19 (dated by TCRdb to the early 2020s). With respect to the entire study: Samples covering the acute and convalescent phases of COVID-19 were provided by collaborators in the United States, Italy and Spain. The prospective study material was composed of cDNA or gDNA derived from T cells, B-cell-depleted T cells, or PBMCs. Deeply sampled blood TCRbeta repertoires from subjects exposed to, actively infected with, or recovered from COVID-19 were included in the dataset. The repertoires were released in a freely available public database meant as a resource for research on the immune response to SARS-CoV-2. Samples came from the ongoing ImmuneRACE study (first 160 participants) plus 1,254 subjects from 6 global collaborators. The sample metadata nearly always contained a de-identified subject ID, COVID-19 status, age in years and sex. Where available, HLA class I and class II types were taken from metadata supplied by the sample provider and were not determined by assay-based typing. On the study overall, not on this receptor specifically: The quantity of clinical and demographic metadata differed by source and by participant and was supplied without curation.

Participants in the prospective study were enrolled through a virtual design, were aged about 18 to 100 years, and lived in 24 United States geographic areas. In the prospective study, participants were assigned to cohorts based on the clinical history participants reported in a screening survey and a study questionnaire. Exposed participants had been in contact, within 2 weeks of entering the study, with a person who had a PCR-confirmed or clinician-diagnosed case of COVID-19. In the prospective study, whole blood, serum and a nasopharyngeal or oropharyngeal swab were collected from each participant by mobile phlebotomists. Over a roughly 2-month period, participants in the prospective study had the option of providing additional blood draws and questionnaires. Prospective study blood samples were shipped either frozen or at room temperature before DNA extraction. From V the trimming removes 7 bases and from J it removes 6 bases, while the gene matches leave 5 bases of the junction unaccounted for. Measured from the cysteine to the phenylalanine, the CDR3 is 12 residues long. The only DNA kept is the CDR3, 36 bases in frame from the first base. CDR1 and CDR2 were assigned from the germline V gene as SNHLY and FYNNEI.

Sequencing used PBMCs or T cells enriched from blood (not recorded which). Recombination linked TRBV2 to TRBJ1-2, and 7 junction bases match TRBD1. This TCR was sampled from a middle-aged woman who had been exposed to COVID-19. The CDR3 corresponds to CASKITGDGYTF. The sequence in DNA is TGTGCCAGCAAAATCACAGGGGATGGCTACACCTTC.